The rows below give T cell receptor beta chains drawn from one sample of a study of CD8 T cells in Susac syndrome. A single record per CDR3 protein comes from TCRdb applying MiXCR to the immunoSEQ multiplex PCR reads. The sample has around 130,000 distinct CDR3 sequences, 94% seen once. Sequences were obtained from CD4+ T cells from PBMCs. Receptors originate from a human donor in good health. The CDR3 runs from the conserved cysteine through the conserved F or W. Fields, in order: J gene, D gene, V gene, clone size, CDR3 DNA, CDR3 protein. D genes are given only for firm matches. Only part of the rows carry a size: once, few, many, or a class if the clone is expanded.

>TRBJ2-1|TRBD2|TRBV5-1|-
TGCGCCAGCAGCGTCCTGACTAGCGGATCCAACAATGAGCAGTTCTTC
CASSVLTSGSNNEQFF
>TRBJ1-5|-|TRBV27|-
TGTGCCAGCAGTTTATCGATTGGCAATCAGCCCCAGCATTTT
CASSLSIGNQPQHF
>TRBJ2-1|-|TRBV13|-
TGTGCCAGCAGTCGAGGAGGAGCTTCCTACAATGAGCAGTTCTTC
CASSRGGASYNEQFF
>TRBJ2-5|-|TRBV6-5|-
TGTGCCAGCAGGACAGGACAAGAGACCCAGTACTTC
CASRTGQETQYF
>TRBJ2-5|TRBD2|TRBV3-1|-
TGTGCCAGCAGCCTCGGCGGTAGCGGGTACGGCGAGACCCAGTACTTC
CASSLGGSGYGETQYF
>TRBJ1-5|-|TRBV7-9|few
TGTGCCAGCAGCTTATCGGGGAACAATCAGCCCCAGCATTTT
CASSLSGNNQPQHF
>TRBJ2-2|-|TRBV7-9|few
TGTGCCAGCAGCTTTTCACAGAACACCGGGGAGCTGTTTTTT
CASSFSQNTGELFF
>TRBJ2-7|-|TRBV11-3|-
TGTGCCAGCAGCTCTACTGGGGACGAGCAGTACTTC
CASSSTGDEQYF
>TRBJ1-6|TRBD1|TRBV15|-
TGTGCCACCAGCAGAGAGGGACAGAGCTCCTATAATTCACCCCTCCACTTT
CATSREGQSSYNSPLHF
>TRBJ1-2|TRBD1|TRBV9|once
TGTGCCAGCAGCGTTGACAGGGGGGCTGCCTATGGCTACACCTTC
CASSVDRGAAYGYTF
>TRBJ1-5|TRBD1|TRBV12-3/TRBV12-4|-
TGTGCCAGCAGTTCGCCATCGGGACAGGGGAATCAGCCCCAGCATTTT
CASSSPSGQGNQPQHF
>TRBJ2-3|TRBD1|TRBV7-2|-
TGTGCCAGCAGCCATCGACAGGGGGCTAGCACAGATACGCAGTATTTT
CASSHRQGASTDTQYF
>TRBJ2-1|TRBD2|TRBV5-1|-
TGCGCCAGCAGCCCGACTAGCGGGAGATCAGCTGAGCAGTTCTTC
CASSPTSGRSAEQFF
>TRBJ1-1|-|TRBV19|-
TGTGCCAGTAGTGGAGGGGTGAACACTGAAGCTTTCTTT
CASSGGVNTEAFF